This TCR beta chain was sequenced for a study of metastatic and nonmetastatic thyroid tumors (dated by TCRdb to the early 2020s). About the study as a whole: The researchers compared repertoires between peripheral blood samples and tumor or nodule tissue samples from patients with malignant or benign thyroid disease.

This clone has ten or more counts. What antigen it recognizes has not been identified. No base qualities exist here, and no much larger clone lies one base off it. V and J lose 3 bases and 7 bases, and a span of 12 bases separates them. The CDR3 numbers 13 residues from cysteine through phenylalanine. This entry keeps only the CDR3 DNA: 39 bases, framed from base 1. The germline V gene provides CDR1 KGHSH and CDR2 LQKENI. Study-wide findings and limitations: In both blood and tumor samples, malignant tumors were reported to have significantly higher TCR beta diversity than benign nodules.

The library relied on PCR. Instrument used: Illumina HiSeq 4000. High-throughput sequencing was used to profile the TCR beta-chain CDR3 region of each patient. The paper's data handling went like this. Drawing on CDR3 differences between clinicopathological groups, the researchers built a classifier meant to tell apart patients with distant-metastatic papillary thyroid cancer. Repertoire diversity was assessed with the Shannon index, and tumor-blood repertoire similarity with the Morisita-Horn index. Clones were called with MiXCR by TCRdb after fastp trimmed the public reads at Q25, and only in-frame beta chains were retained. TCRdb, rather than the study authors, made the V and J calls. The sample table records 14,000 to 15,000 clones; approximately 23% of these occur just once. The ten largest clones represent 6% to 8.5% of the sample. No treatment had been received by any patient before thyroid surgery. Using T-cell receptor beta sequencing, the researchers looked back retrospectively at clinical samples from patients, gathered between about 2012 and 2019.

The sequence came from a female donor with papillary thyroid cancer or a benign thyroid nodule (not recorded which). Some clones in this sample may be carry-over from other donors' samples. The sequence is built from TRBV18 and TRBJ1-1, with a tentative D gene TRBD1 over 5 matching bases. Sequenced sample: tumor tissue. The sequenced DNA: TGTGCCAGCTCACCCTACCAAGGGGATGAAGCTTTCTTT. Its protein is CASSPYQGDEAFF.